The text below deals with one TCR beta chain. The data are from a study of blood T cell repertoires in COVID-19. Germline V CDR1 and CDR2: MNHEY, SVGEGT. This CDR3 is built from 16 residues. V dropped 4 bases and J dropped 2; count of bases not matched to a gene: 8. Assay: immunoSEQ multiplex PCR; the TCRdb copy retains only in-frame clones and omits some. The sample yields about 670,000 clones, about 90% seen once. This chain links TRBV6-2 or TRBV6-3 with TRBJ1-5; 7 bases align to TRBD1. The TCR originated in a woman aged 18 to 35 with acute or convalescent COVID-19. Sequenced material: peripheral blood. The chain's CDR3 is CASSFIRDRRNQPQHF. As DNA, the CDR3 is TGTGCCAGCAGTTTTATTAGGGACAGACGCAATCAGCCCCAGCATTTT.